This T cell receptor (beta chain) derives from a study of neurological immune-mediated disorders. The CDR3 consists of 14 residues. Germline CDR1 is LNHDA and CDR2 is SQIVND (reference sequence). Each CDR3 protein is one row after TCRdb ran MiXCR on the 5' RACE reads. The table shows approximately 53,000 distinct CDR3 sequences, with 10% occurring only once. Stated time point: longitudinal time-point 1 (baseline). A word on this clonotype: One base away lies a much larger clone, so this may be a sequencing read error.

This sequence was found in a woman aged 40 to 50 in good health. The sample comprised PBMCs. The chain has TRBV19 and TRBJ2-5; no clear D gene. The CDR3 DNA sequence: TGTGCCACCTCGTTAAGTCCCAATGCGGAGACCCGGTACTTC. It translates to CATSLSPNAETRYF.